These 24 T cell receptor beta chains came from one sample sequenced in a study of beta chain features in type 1 diabetes. Reverse transcription of all isolated RNA meant that expressed TCRB transcripts were sequenced. Method: immunoSEQ multiplex PCR; TCRdb's copy keeps in-frame clones and lacks some. The sample has over 100,000 clones; about 40% are singletons. Material: stem cell memory CD4+ T cells from blood. These receptors were obtained from a young woman in good health.

This clone was recorded a few times. The chain combines TRBV5-1 with TRBJ2-5, with D perhaps matching TRBD2 (5 bases). V gave up 4 bases and J gave up 2 bases, with 9 bases separating them. CDR3 length equals 13 residues. Germline CDR1 reads SGHRS; CDR2 reads YFSETQ. In nucleotides, the CDR3 is TGCGCCAGCAGCGGACTCGCACAAGAGACCCAGTACTTC. Amino acids: CASSGLAQETQYF.

The chain is built from TRBV7-8 and TRBJ2-7; D gene ambiguous. Trimming removed 1 base from V and 0 bases from J, with 13 bases in between. The germline V gene encodes CDR1 SGHVS and CDR2 FQNEAQ. The length of the CDR3 is 16 residues. This CDR3 reads CASSLVGSTISYEQYF. The CDR3 region has the DNA TGTGCCAGCAGCTTAGTGGGCTCCACGATCTCCTACGAGCAGTACTTC.

This clone was seen a handful of times. The gene calls are TRBV5-1 and TRBJ2-7; D is perhaps TRBD1 (6 bases). The CDR3 runs 14 residues. V lost 0 bases, J lost 7 bases, and 14 bases lay in between. Germline V gene data show CDR1 as SGHRS and CDR2 as YFSETQ. For the CDR3, the DNA is TGCGCCAGCAGCTTGGTTCAGGGGCCGGGGGAGCAGTACTTC. Translation gives CASSLVQGPGEQYF.

This clone was counted between two and nine times. The chain employs TRBV28 and TRBJ1-3, with D possibly TRBD1 on 5 matching bases. The CDR3 runs to 13 residues. V lost 5 bases, J lost 1 base, and 6 bases lay in between. CDR1 and CDR2 (germline): MDHEN, SYDVKM. The CDR3 nucleotides read TGTGCCAGCAGTGGGGGGTCTGGAAACACCATATATTTT. It specifies CASSGGSGNTIYF.

This chain joins TRBV30 and TRBJ2-2, with D tentatively TRBD2 (5 bases). Looked up from germline, CDR1 is GTSNPN and CDR2 is SVGIG (reference sequence). Deletions cut 4 bases from V and 5 bases from J, with 14 bases between. The CDR3 extends over 14 amino acids. CDR3 in amino acids: CAWKSQLGTGELFF. CDR3 DNA: TGTGCCTGGAAGAGCCAACTAGGTACCGGGGAGCTGTTTTTT.

This chain uses TRBV5-6 with TRBJ1-5, with 12 bases that match TRBD1. The CDR3 totals 16 residues. Germline V lookup: CDR1 SGHDT, CDR2 YYEEEE. With V trimmed by 1 base and J by 9 bases, 8 bases remained unmatched. The CDR3 is CASSLFGTGGAGPQHF. The CDR3 DNA follows: TGTGCCAGCAGCTTGTTCGGGACAGGGGGCGCCGGGCCCCAGCATTTT.

The rearrangement uses TRBV5-1 and TRBJ2-5, with 12 bases aligning to TRBD2. V shed 0 bases, J shed 9 bases, and the junction held 9 bases outside the gene matches. Germline V CDR1 and CDR2: SGHRS, YFSETQ. This CDR3 has 16 amino acids. CDR3 bases: TGCGCCAGCAGCTTGGCACTAGCGGGAGGCTTTTTTCCCCAGTACTTC. It specifies CASSLALAGGFFPQYF.

The genes are TRBV13 and TRBJ2-3; 10 nucleotides agree with TRBD2. The CDR3 covers 19 residues. The germline CDR1 and CDR2 sequences are PRHDT and FYEKMQ (reference sequence). The ends lost 5 bases at V and 2 bases at J; junction bases unmatched: 16. CDR3 loop: CASSLTASGSSPPTDTQYF. The DNA for the CDR3 is TGTGCCAGCAGCCTAACGGCTAGCGGGAGTTCTCCACCCACAGATACGCAGTATTTT. The entire variable domain, with the rest obtained from reference TRBV13 and TRBJ2-3, is as follows: AAGVIQSPRHLIKEKRETATLKCYPIPRHDTVYWYQQGPGQDPQFLISFYEKMQSDKGSIPDRFSAQQFSDYHSELNMSSLELGDSALYFCASSLTASGSSPPTDTQYFGPGTRLTVL.

The V and J genes are TRBV19 and TRBJ2-5; 9 bases line up with TRBD2. The CDR3 totals 15 residues. The V gene's germline CDR1 is LNHDA and CDR2 SQIVND (reference sequence). With V trimmed by 9 bases and J by 5 bases, 13 bases remained unmatched. For the CDR3, the DNA is TGTGCCAGCAGACCTATAGCGGGAGTAGGCGAGACCCAGTACTTC. Its translation is CASRPIAGVGETQYF.

The J gene is TRBJ2-4, the V gene TRBV30, with D tentatively TRBD1 (6 bases). Germline assignment: CDR1 GTSNPN and CDR2 SVGIG (reference sequence). V shed 4 bases and J shed 3 bases, with 10 bases lying between them. The CDR3 has 13 amino acids. The CDR3, as DNA: TGTGCCTGGAAGGGGGACGGCAAAAACATTCAGTACTTC. Translating it yields CAWKGDGKNIQYF. The whole variable domain, filled in from reference TRBV30 and TRBJ2-4, reads SQTIHQWPATLVQPVGSPLSLECTVEGTSNPNLYWYRQAAGRGLQLLFYSVGIGQISSEVPQNLSASRPQDRQFILSSKKLLLSDSGFYLCAWKGDGKNIQYFGAGTRLSVL.

The chain employs TRBV12-5 and TRBJ2-1; unclear D gene. CDR1 is LGHNT, CDR2 FRNRAP, per germline. The CDR3 contains 13 residues. V was shortened by 8 bases and J by 3 bases, with 11 bases between the two germline ends. The CDR3 DNA reads TGTGCTAGTTTTGCAGGCTGCTACAATGAGCAGTTCTTC. The encoded protein is CASFAGCYNEQFF.

This sequence joins TRBV12-5 and TRBJ1-2; 8 bases agree with TRBD1. Trimming cost V 6 bases and J 2 bases; bases outside gene matches: 11. CDR1 and CDR2 (germline): LGHNT, FRNRAP. The CDR3 is made up of 16 amino acids. Here the CDR3 reads CASGLIPGQDNYGYTF. The CDR3 nucleotides are TGTGCTAGTGGCCTCATCCCGGGACAGGACAACTATGGCTACACCTTC. The full variable domain, completed using reference TRBV12-5 and TRBJ1-2, is DARVTQTPRHKVTEMGQEVTMRCQPILGHNTVFWYRQTMMQGLELLAYFRNRAPLDDSGMPKDRFSAEMPDATLATLKIQPSEPRDSAVYFCASGLIPGQDNYGYTFGSGTRLTVV.

The chain uses TRBV18 and TRBJ1-1; D is possibly TRBD1 (6 bases). The V gene's germline CDR1 is KGHSH and CDR2 LQKENI. The CDR3 is 13 amino acids. Trimming pared 3 bases from V and 7 bases from J, leaving 12 bases between. The DNA of the CDR3 is TGTGCCAGCTCACCTTACGACAGGTTTGAAGCTTTCTTT. This gives the protein CASSPYDRFEAFF.

The table lists this clone with a few counts. V usage is TRBV14 and J usage is TRBJ1-1, with D possibly TRBD1 on 6 matching bases. The V gene lost 1 base and the J gene lost 0 bases, with 15 bases spanning the gap. Germline CDR1 is SGHDN and CDR2 is FVKESK. This CDR3 has 17 residues. The CDR3 reads CASSQGSRGGLNTEAFF. DNA for the CDR3: TGTGCCAGCAGCCAAGGGTCCAGGGGTGGATTGAACACTGAAGCTTTCTTT.

The chain combines TRBV19 with TRBJ2-7; 9 positions match TRBD2. J was trimmed by 3 bases and V by 8 bases; bases with no gene match: 2. CDR1 is LNHDA and CDR2 is SQIVND in the germline V gene (reference sequence). The CDR3 covers 12 residues. The CDR3 here is CASSLAGYEQYF. CDR3 bases: TGTGCCAGTTCACTAGCGGGCTACGAGCAGTACTTC. The full variable domain, rest sourced from reference TRBV19 and TRBJ2-7, is DGGITQSPKYLFRKEGQNVTLSCEQNLNHDAMYWYRQDPGQGLRLIYYSQIVNDFQKGDIAEGYSVSREKKESFPLTVTSAQKNPTAFYLCASSLAGYEQYFGPGTRLTVT.

This clone was picked up a small number of times. This chain joins TRBV7-3 and TRBJ2-1; 12 bases are shared with TRBD2. Looked up from germline, CDR1 is SGHTA and CDR2 is FQGTGA. V shed 3 bases and J 9 bases; nucleotides not matched to a gene: 12. The CDR3 has 17 amino acids. CDR3 nucleotides: TGTGCCAGCAGCTTCGACCCTAGACTAGCGGGAGTCAGTGAGCAGTTCTTC. This gives the protein CASSFDPRLAGVSEQFF. Full variable domain (rest looked up from reference TRBV7-3 and TRBJ2-1): GAGVSQTPSNKVTEKGKYVELRCDPISGHTALYWYRQSLGQGPEFLIYFQGTGAADDSGLPNDRFFAVRPEGSVSTLKIQRTERGDSAVYLCASSFDPRLAGVSEQFFGPGTRLTVL.

This chain joins TRBV6-5 and TRBJ2-1; weak D call: TRBD2 (6 bases). The CDR3 is made up of 13 amino acids. Germline V gene data show CDR1 as MNHEY and CDR2 as SVGAGI. The V and J ends lost 7 bases and 4 bases respectively, with 11 bases between them. The CDR3 spells CASKGGGYNEQFF. CDR3 sequence (DNA): TGTGCCAGCAAAGGCGGAGGGTACAATGAGCAGTTCTTC.

The chain employs TRBV5-1 and TRBJ2-7; 7 nucleotides match TRBD1. This CDR3 comprises 16 residues. V shed 0 bases and J 6 bases; nucleotides not matched to a gene: 12. Germline V gene data show CDR1 as SGHRS and CDR2 as YFSETQ. CDR3 coding DNA: TGCGCCAGCAGCTTGGCCATAGAAGGGGGCTCCCCCGAGCAGTACTTC. Amino acids: CASSLAIEGGSPEQYF. The full variable domain, in which reference TRBV5-1 and TRBJ2-7 provide the parts outside the CDR3, is KAGVTQTPRYLIKTRGQQVTLSCSPISGHRSVSWYQQTPGQGLQFLFEYFSETQRNKGNFPGRFSGRQFSNSRSEMNVSTLELGDSALYLCASSLAIEGGSPEQYFGPGTRLTVT.

The rearrangement uses TRBV4-1 and TRBJ1-5; D possibly corresponds to TRBD1 (6 bases). The CDR3 runs 17 residues. Germline V gene sequence: CDR1 MGHRA, CDR2 YSYEKL. V was pared by 1 base and J by 5 bases, with 18 bases between. CDR3 nucleotides: TGCGCCAGCAGCCAAGTATCCGGACAGACCCGGCATCAGCCCCAGCATTTT. Translated: CASSQVSGQTRHQPQHF.

This clone was observed a few times. The rearrangement uses TRBV18 and TRBJ2-1; 10 bases match TRBD2. Germline CDR1 and CDR2: KGHSH and LQKENI. V shed 1 base and J 4 bases; nucleotides not matched to a gene: 4. The CDR3 runs 16 residues. CDR3 residues: CASSPLGLAVYNEQFF. The DNA for the CDR3 is TGTGCCAGCTCACCACTCGGACTAGCGGTTTACAATGAGCAGTTCTTC.

This clone was found a few times. J is TRBJ1-2 and V is TRBV28; D is possibly TRBD1 (5 bases). Germline CDR1 MDHEN, CDR2 SYDVKM. V was pared by 5 bases and J by 0 bases, with 13 bases between. The CDR3 is 15 residues long. The CDR3: CASSPGGRTNYGYTF. In DNA form, the CDR3 reads TGTGCCAGCAGTCCCGGGGGGAGAACTAACTATGGCTACACCTTC.

The V gene is TRBV19, the J gene TRBJ2-3; tentatively, D is TRBD1 (5 bases). V lost 3 bases, J lost 3 bases, and 16 bases lay in between. Germline V lookup: CDR1 LNHDA, CDR2 SQIVND (reference sequence). CDR3 length: 16 amino acids. This chain's CDR3 is CASSMARAGSTDTQYF. In DNA form, the CDR3 reads TGTGCCAGTAGTATGGCTAGGGCAGGGTCTACAGATACGCAGTATTTT.

This clone was detected a few times. The chain combines TRBV7-9 with TRBJ1-4; D remains ambiguous. The CDR3 length is 15 residues. Trimming cost V 6 bases and J 5 bases, with 16 bases left between them. CDR1 SEHNR and CDR2 FQNEAQ come from the germline V gene (reference sequence). The CDR3: CASSYPRQRNEKLFF. The CDR3 DNA reads TGTGCCAGCAGTTATCCGAGACAACGAAATGAAAAACTGTTTTTT.

This clone was recorded only once. This sequence joins TRBV5-1 and TRBJ2-3, with a possible D match to TRBD1 (6 bases). Trimming pared 4 bases from V and 6 bases from J, leaving 18 bases between. Germline CDR1 SGHRS, CDR2 YFSETQ. The CDR3 is made up of 15 amino acids. The CDR3 DNA reads TGCGCCAGCAGCGGAATCAGGGGTCCAGGGGATACGCAGTATTTT. Its translation is CASSGIRGPGDTQYF.